This TCR beta chain was captured in a study of response to subunit inactivated influenza vaccine. Overall study findings and caveats: Authors suggested seasonal influenza vaccinations each recruit few new T cells.

Each CDR3 protein gets one entry after TCRdb re-called the RT-PCR reads with MiXCR. The table has more than 150,000 distinct CDR3 sequences, around 8.8% seen once. Germline V gene lookup returns CDR1 LNHDA and CDR2 SQIVND (reference sequence). With 5 bases removed from V and 3 bases from J, the gap between germline ends came to 8 bases. The CDR3 sequence is 13 residues long. This clonotype was detected a few times. Its cognate antigen is unknown. This receptor was obtained from a man over 45 who received an inactivated influenza vaccine. The chain joins TRBV19 to TRBJ2-1; D gene unclear. Specimen: non-naive T cells sorted from PBMCs, collected on the day of vaccination. The CDR3 DNA reads TGTGCCAGTAGTCCCCCCGGCTACAATGAGCAGTTCTTC. Amino acid sequence: CASSPPGYNEQFF.